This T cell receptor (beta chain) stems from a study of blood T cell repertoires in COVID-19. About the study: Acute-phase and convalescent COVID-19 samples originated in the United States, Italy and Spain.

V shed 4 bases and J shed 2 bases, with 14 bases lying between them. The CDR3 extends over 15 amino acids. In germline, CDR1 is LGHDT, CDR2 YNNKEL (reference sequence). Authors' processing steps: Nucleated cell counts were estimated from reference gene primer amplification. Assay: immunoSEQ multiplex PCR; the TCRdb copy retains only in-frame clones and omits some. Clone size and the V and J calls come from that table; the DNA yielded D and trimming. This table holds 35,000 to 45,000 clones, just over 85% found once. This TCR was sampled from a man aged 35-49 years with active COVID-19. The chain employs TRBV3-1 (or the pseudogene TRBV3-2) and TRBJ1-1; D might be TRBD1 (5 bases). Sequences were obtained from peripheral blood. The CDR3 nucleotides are TGTGCCAGCAGCCGCTGGGGGGGGAGCAACACTGAAGCTTTCTTT. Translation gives CASSRWGGSNTEAFF.